One T cell receptor (beta chain) is described in this entry. No antigen is known for it. CDR3 length equals 14 residues. Germline V gene lookup returns CDR1 KGHSH and CDR2 LQKENI. V gave up 0 bases and J gave up 4 bases, with 9 bases separating them. These data are taken from a study of cytotoxic CD8 clonotypes in ibrutinib-treated CLL. Study-level background: Patients: about 11 relapsed/refractory, some 16 treatment-naive, fewer than 18 IGHV unmutated.

Here immunoSEQ multiplex PCR was the method, and the copy in TCRdb shows in-frame clones only, minus some. The data contain around 130,000 clones, roughly 80% of them singletons. Findings and caveats of the study: Samples were collected at differing times from sustained-remission and progressing patients.

The material sequenced was PBMCs, taken after 24 months of ibrutinib treatment. The chain combines TRBV18 with TRBJ1-1; D is unresolved. This receptor was taken from a human donor with chronic lymphocytic leukemia. The CDR3, as DNA: TGTGCCAGCTCACCACCAACCCAGGCCACTGAAGCTTTCTTT. It is translated as CASSPPTQATEAFF.